This T cell receptor (beta chain) was recorded in a study of T cell responses to AZD1222 COVID-19 vaccine. Study-level results: Spike-specific TCR breadth rose after two AZD1222 doses, and depth rose as well.

CDR3 length: 14 amino acids. V was pared by 3 bases and J by 6 bases, with 14 bases between. Germline CDR1 is SGHRS and CDR2 is YFSETQ. TCRdb keeps only in-frame clones here, not all; method: immunoSEQ multiplex PCR. The sample includes approximately 150,000 clones, about nine tenths seen only once; the top ten take 1.7%. Comment on this clone: Its antigen is currently unknown.

The chain combines TRBV5-1 with TRBJ2-3; D ambiguous. Sample: peripheral blood, taken on day 0 of AZD1222 vaccination. The receptor was isolated from an adult in good health. This CDR3 is CASSSYLADDTQYF. DNA of the CDR3: TGCGCCAGCAGCTCCTACCTGGCAGACGATACGCAGTATTTT. Using reference TRBV5-1 and TRBJ2-3 for the parts outside the CDR3, the full variable domain is KAGVTQTPRYLIKTRGQQVTLSCSPISGHRSVSWYQQTPGQGLQFLFEYFSETQRNKGNFPGRFSGRQFSNSRSEMNVSTLELGDSALYLCASSSYLADDTQYFGPGTRLTVL.